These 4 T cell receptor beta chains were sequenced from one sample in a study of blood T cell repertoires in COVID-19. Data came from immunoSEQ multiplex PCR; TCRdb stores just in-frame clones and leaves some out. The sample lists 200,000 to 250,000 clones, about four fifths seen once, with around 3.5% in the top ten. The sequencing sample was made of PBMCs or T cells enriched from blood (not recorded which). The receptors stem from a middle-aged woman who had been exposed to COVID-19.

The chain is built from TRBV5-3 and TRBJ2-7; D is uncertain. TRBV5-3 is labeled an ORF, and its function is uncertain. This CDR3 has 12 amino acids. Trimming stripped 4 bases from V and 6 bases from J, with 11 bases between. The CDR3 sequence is CARSQKRSEQYF. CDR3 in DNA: TGTGCCAGAAGCCAAAAGCGCTCCGAGCAGTACTTC.

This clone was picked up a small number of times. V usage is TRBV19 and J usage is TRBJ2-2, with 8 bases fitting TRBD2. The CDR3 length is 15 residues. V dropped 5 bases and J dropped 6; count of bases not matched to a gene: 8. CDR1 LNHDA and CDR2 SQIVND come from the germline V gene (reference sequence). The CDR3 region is CASSVLAGTSGELFF. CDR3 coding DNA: TGTGCCAGTAGTGTCTTAGCGGGGACTTCCGGGGAGCTGTTTTTT.

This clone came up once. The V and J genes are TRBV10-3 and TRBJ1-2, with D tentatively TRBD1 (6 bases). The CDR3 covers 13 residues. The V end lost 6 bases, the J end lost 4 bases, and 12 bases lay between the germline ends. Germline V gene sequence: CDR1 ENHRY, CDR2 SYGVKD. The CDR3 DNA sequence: TGTGCCATCAGGGGGGACACGGCCTATGGCTACACCTTC. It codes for CAIRGDTAYGYTF.

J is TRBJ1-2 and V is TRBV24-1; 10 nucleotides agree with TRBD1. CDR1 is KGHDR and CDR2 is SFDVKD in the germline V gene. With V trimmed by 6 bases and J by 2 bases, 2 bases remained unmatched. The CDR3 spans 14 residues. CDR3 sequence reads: CATSLGQGNYGYTF. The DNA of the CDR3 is TGTGCCACCAGTCTGGGACAGGGGAACTATGGCTACACCTTC.